These 10 T cell receptor beta chains share one sample of origin, sequenced in a study of cytomegalovirus exposure and HLA in healthy donors. Using immunoSEQ multiplex PCR, the repertoire was profiled, and TCRdb retains in-frame clones only, with some absent. This table holds 150,000 to 200,000 clones, 85% found once. Material for sequencing was PBMCs. These TCRs come from a man aged 25-45 years in good health and CMV-seropositive.

The chain's CDR3 is CAWTPSRGGPREQFF. The CDR3 DNA is TGTGCCTGGACCCCCTCCCGGGGGGGGCCTCGTGAGCAGTTCTTC. The chain links TRBV30 to TRBJ2-1, with 8 bases that match TRBD2. J was trimmed by 9 bases and V by 4 bases; bases with no gene match: 14. CDR1 is GTSNPN, CDR2 SVGIG, per germline (reference sequence). The CDR3 is 15 amino acids.

V gene TRBV5-6 combines with J gene TRBJ1-2; 10 nucleotides match TRBD1. Germline CDR1 SGHDT, CDR2 YYEEEE. V shed 4 bases and J 2 bases; nucleotides not matched to a gene: 8. This CDR3 has 16 residues. The DNA for the CDR3 is TGTGCCAGCAGCGCTGGAGGGACAGGGGCGAACTATGGCTACACCTTC. Residues: CASSAGGTGANYGYTF.

The chain uses TRBV9 and TRBJ2-1, with TRBD2 matching over 10 bases. Germline V CDR1 and CDR2: SGDLS, YYNGEE. The V gene end was trimmed by 0 bases and the J gene end by 8 bases; junction bases not matched to a gene: 5. This CDR3 contains 15 residues. The CDR3 region is CASSVESGGAHEQFF. CDR3 in DNA: TGTGCCAGCAGCGTAGAGAGCGGGGGGGCCCATGAGCAGTTCTTC. Full variable domain (rest looked up from reference TRBV9 and TRBJ2-1): DSGVTQTPKHLITATGQRVTLRCSPRSGDLSVYWYQQSLDQGLQFLIQYYNGEERAKGNILERFSAQQFPDLHSELNLSSLELGDSALYFCASSVESGGAHEQFFGPGTRLTVL.

V and J are TRBV2 and TRBJ1-4, with D maybe TRBD1 (5 bases). V shed 3 bases and J shed 8 bases, with 13 bases lying between them. The germline V gene has CDR1 SNHLY and CDR2 FYNNEI. This CDR3 has 14 residues. The CDR3 nucleotides are TGTGCCAGCAGTGAGGTGGGGGGTGTCGAAAAACTGTTTTTT. It specifies CASSEVGGVEKLFF.

This chain uses TRBV30 with TRBJ1-3, with 7 bases lining up with TRBD1. Unmatched junction bases numbered 8, after V lost 6 bases and J lost 3 bases. The CDR3 covers 14 residues. The germline V gene has CDR1 GTSNPN and CDR2 SVGIG (reference sequence). The CDR3 reads CACTKGTVGNTIYF. CDR3 nucleotide sequence: TGTGCCTGTACCAAAGGGACAGTTGGAAACACCATATATTTT.

The chain carries TRBV15 and TRBJ2-7; 7 bases agree with TRBD2. Germline CDR1 is LNHNV and CDR2 is YYDKDF (reference sequence). V was clipped by 3 bases and J by 5 bases; unmatched bases: 7. CDR3 length: 14 residues. The CDR3 region has the DNA TGTGCCACCAGCAGGACTAGCAGTCTGAACGAGCAGTACTTC. Translating it yields CATSRTSSLNEQYF.

The chain joins TRBV28 to TRBJ1-3; 10 nucleotides match TRBD1. CDR3 length equals 17 residues. Germline CDR1 is MDHEN and CDR2 is SYDVKM. Trimming at V came to 5 bases and at J to 1 base, leaving 8 bases not matched to a gene. CDR3 sequence reads: CASSLPDRGFSGNTIYF. The CDR3 nucleotides read TGTGCCAGCAGTCTGCCGGACAGGGGGTTTTCTGGAAACACCATATATTTT.

The chain has TRBV5-4 and TRBJ1-5, with D tentatively TRBD1 (6 bases). V lost 4 bases, J lost 2 bases, and 7 bases lay in between. The CDR3 length is 13 residues. Germline V gene lookup returns CDR1 SGHNT and CDR2 YYREEE (reference sequence). As DNA, the CDR3 is TGTGCCAGCAGCCCAGGGGGCAATCAGCCCCAGCATTTT. Its protein product is CASSPGGNQPQHF.

This sequence joins TRBV4-3 and TRBJ1-5, with D possibly matching TRBD1 (6 bases). CDR3 length: 16 amino acids. CDR1 is LGHNA and CDR2 is YSLEER in the germline V gene. Trimming cost V 0 bases and J 5 bases, with 14 bases left between them. The CDR3, as DNA: TGCGCCAGCAGCCAAGACACCGGGACATCATATCAGCCCCAGCATTTT. Encoded protein: CASSQDTGTSYQPQHF.

This chain links TRBV9 with TRBJ2-3; D is perhaps TRBD2 (7 bases). CDR1 is SGDLS and CDR2 is YYNGEE in the germline V gene. The V and J ends lost 0 bases and 0 bases respectively, with 11 bases between them. This CDR3 has 16 residues. The chain's CDR3 is CASSVAGGGSTDTQYF. The CDR3, as DNA: TGTGCCAGCAGCGTAGCGGGGGGCGGGAGCACAGATACGCAGTATTTT.